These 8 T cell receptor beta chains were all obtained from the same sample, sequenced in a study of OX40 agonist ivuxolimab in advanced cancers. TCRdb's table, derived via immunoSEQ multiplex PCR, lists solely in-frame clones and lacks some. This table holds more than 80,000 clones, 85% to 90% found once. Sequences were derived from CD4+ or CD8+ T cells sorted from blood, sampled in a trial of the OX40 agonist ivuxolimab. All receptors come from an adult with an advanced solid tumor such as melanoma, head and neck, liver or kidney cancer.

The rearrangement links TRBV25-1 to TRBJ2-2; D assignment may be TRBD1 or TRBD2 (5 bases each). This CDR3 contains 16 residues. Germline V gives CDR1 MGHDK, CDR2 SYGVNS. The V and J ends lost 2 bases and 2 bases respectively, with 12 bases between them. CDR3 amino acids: CASSEMTGQNTGELFF. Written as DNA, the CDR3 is TGTGCCAGCAGTGAAATGACGGGGCAAAACACCGGGGAGCTGTTTTTT.

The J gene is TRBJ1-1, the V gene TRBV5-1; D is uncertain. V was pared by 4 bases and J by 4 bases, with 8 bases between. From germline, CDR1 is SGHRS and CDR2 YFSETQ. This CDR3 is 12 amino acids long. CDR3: CASSRQGTEAFF. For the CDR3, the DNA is TGCGCCAGCAGCCGCCAAGGCACTGAAGCTTTCTTT.

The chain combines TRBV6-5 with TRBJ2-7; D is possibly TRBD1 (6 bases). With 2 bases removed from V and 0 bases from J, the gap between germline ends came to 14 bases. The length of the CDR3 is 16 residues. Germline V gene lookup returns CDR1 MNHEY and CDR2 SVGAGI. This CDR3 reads CASSYPRGDTSYEQYF. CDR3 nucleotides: TGTGCCAGCAGTTACCCTAGAGGGGACACCTCCTACGAGCAGTACTTC.

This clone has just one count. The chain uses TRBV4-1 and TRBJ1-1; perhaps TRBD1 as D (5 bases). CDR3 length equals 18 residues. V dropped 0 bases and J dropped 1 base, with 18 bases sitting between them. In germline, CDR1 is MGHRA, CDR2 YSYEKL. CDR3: CASSQEEGLVSGNTEAFF. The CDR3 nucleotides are TGCGCCAGCAGCCAAGAAGAGGGGCTAGTCAGCGGGAACACTGAAGCTTTCTTT.

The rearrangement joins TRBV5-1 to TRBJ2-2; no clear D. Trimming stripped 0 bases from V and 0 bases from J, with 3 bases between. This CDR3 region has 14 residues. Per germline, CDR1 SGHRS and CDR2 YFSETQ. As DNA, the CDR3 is TGCGCCAGCAGCTTGGGTACGAACACCGGGGAGCTGTTTTTT. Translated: CASSLGTNTGELFF.

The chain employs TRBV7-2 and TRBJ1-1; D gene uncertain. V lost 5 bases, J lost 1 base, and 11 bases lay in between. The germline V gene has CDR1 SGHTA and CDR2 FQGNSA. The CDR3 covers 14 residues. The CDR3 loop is CASSPIRRNTEAFF. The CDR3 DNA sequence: TGTGCCAGCAGCCCAATCCGGCGGAACACTGAAGCTTTCTTT.

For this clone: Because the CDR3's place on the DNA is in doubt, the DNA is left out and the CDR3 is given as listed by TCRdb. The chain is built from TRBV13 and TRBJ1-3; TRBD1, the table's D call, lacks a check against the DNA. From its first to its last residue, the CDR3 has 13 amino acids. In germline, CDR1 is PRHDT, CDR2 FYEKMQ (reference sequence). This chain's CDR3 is CASSSGFRGTIYF.

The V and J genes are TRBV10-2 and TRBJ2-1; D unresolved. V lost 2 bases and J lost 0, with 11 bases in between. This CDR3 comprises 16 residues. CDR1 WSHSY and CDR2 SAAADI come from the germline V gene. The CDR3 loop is CASSEARASSYNEQFF. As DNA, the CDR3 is TGCGCCAGCAGTGAGGCCAGAGCTAGCTCCTACAATGAGCAGTTCTTC.